This T cell receptor (beta chain) was obtained from a study of control samples from healthy donors and cancer patients. The data were produced by immunoSEQ multiplex PCR, yet TCRdb's version contains in-frame clones alone and is incomplete. The sample has some 410,000 clones, around 90% seen once. CDR1 and CDR2 (germline): SEHNR, FQNEAQ (reference sequence). This CDR3 region has 15 residues. With 5 bases clipped from V and 4 bases from J, the junction kept 6 bases outside the gene matches. The specimen sequenced was PBMCs. The V gene is TRBV7-9, the J gene TRBJ2-1; TRBD1 aligns across 9 bases. This receptor was taken from a man aged 35-49 years with head and neck cancer. As DNA, the CDR3 is TGTGCCAGCAGCCCTGACAGGGGGTTTTACAATGAGCAGTTCTTC. Its protein product is CASSPDRGFYNEQFF.